This T cell receptor beta chain was captured in a study of T cell repertoires in cytomegalovirus infection. At the level of the study: From public TCR beta signatures came an indication of both CMV infection and matching HLA type.

Via MiXCR, TCRdb re-called the reads, giving one row per CDR3 protein. There are nearly 700,000 distinct CDR3 sequences in the sample; around 32% occur only once, and 15% to 20% lies in the top ten. Only one count was recorded for this clonotype. Its antigen is unidentified. V lost 9 bases to trimming and J lost 1 base, with 8 bases between them. This CDR3 has 12 amino acids. Germline V gives CDR1 MNHNS, CDR2 SASEGT. General study results and limits: HLA-C-restricted, CMV-specific TCR beta clonotypes were dominant ex vivo.

This receptor was taken from a human donor in good health (CMV status not recorded). Some clones in this sample may be carry-over from other donors' samples. The rearrangement links TRBV6-1 to TRBJ2-3; D is undetermined. The starting material was cultured PBMCs, obtained from culture after CMV antigen stimulation. The CDR3 here is CASYRGTDTQYF. The CDR3 DNA reads TGTGCCAGTTACCGGGGCACAGATACGCAGTATTTT.